Shown below are 12 T cell receptor beta chains from a single sample sequenced in a study of blood T cells in healthy people across ages. Together with a sample-barcoded 5' primer, a J-beta primer mix was included in a second PCR lasting roughly 6 to 12 cycles. Using its own MiXCR run on the 5' RACE reads, TCRdb lists one record per CDR3 protein. The repertoire holds some 1,800,000 distinct CDR3 sequences, around 42% seen once, with more than 20% in the top ten. Input material: blood. The receptor set was obtained from a human donor in good health.

Only a few counts were recorded for this clonotype. The chain couples TRBV6-5 to TRBJ1-2; D possibly corresponds to TRBD1 (5 bases). CDR3 size: 14 residues. Trimming shortened V by 6 bases and J by 5 bases, and 16 bases separated the two germline ends. CDR1 and CDR2 (germline): MNHEY, SVGAGI. The CDR3 spells CASSPRGAGYGYTF. CDR3 nucleotides: TGTGCCAGCAGCCCCCGCGGGGCAGGGTATGGCTACACCTTC.

This clonotype was recorded a few times. This chain uses TRBV20-1 with TRBJ1-2, with D perhaps TRBD1 (6 bases). The CDR3 has 15 residues. Germline V gives CDR1 DFQATT, CDR2 SNEGSKA (reference sequence). V dropped 6 bases and J dropped 8 bases, with 25 bases sitting between them. CDR3 in amino acids: CSAVPPYPGQAGYTF. As DNA, the CDR3 is TGCAGTGCCGTTCCCCCATACCCGGGACAAGCCGGCTACACCTTC.

This clonotype was counted between two and nine times. The chain employs TRBV9 and TRBJ2-5; 12 bases map to TRBD2. CDR1 is SGDLS, CDR2 YYNGEE, per germline. The CDR3 is 16 amino acids. V gave up 4 bases and J gave up 2 bases; unmatched junction bases: 6. The chain's CDR3 is CASSKRTSGGQETQYF. The CDR3 DNA reads as TGTGCCAGCAGCAAGCGAACTAGCGGGGGGCAAGAGACCCAGTACTTC.

The chain employs TRBV9 and TRBJ1-6; D is uncertain. The CDR3 contains 13 residues. V lost 5 bases, J lost 5 bases, and 8 bases lay in between. Germline CDR1 reads SGDLS; CDR2 reads YYNGEE. The CDR3 region has the DNA TGTGCCAGCAGGGGTCTCGATAATTCACCCCTCCACTTT. Translated: CASRGLDNSPLHF.

This clonotype was detected a few times. The chain carries TRBV7-2 and TRBJ1-5; TRBD1 matches at 7 bases. Germline CDR1 is SGHTA and CDR2 is FQGNSA. The length of the CDR3 is 16 residues. V gave up 6 bases and J gave up 0 bases; unmatched junction bases: 8. The DNA of the CDR3 is TGTGCCAGCAGATATATGACAGGGTCTAGCAATCAGCCCCAGCATTTT. This encodes CASRYMTGSSNQPQHF.

This clonotype showed up just a few times. One end of the junction does not line up with germline, which may come from a read error. CDR3 coding DNA: TGTGCCACCAGCTCCAGGCGGGGCAGGAGTCCAGATATGCAGTATTTT. Encoded protein: CATSSRRGRSPDMQYF. The chain combines TRBV15 with TRBJ2-3; possibly TRBD2 for D (6 bases). This CDR3 is built from 16 residues. Per germline, CDR1 LNHNV and CDR2 YYDKDF (reference sequence).

This clonotype showed up just a few times. The J gene is TRBJ2-5, the V gene TRBV7-2, with a weak D call TRBD1 (6 bases). Trimming shortened V by 5 bases and J by 5 bases, and 18 bases separated the two germline ends. This CDR3 is built from 15 residues. Per the germline V gene, CDR1 is SGHTA and CDR2 is FQGNSA. The CDR3 nucleotides are TGTGCCAGCAGCCAACAACTCAGGGGTGGGGAGACCCAGTACTTC. Protein sequence: CASSQQLRGGETQYF. Variable domain in full (rest from reference TRBV7-2 and TRBJ2-5): GAGVSQSPSNKVTEKGKDVELRCDPISGHTALYWYRQSLGQGLEFLIYFQGNSAPDKSGLPSDRFSAERTGGSVSTLTIQRTQQEDSAVYLCASSQQLRGGETQYFGPGTRLLVL.

The V call is TRBV7-9, the J call TRBJ2-4; D possibly corresponds to TRBD2 (6 bases). The DNA end lines up better with TRBJ2-7; the J call may be wrong. CDR1 SEHNR and CDR2 FQNEAQ come from the germline V gene (reference sequence). This CDR3 comprises 14 residues. Written as DNA, the CDR3 is TGTGCCAGCAGCCCCTTTTCATTTAGCGGCGAGCAGTACTTC. Translated, it gives CASSPFSFSGEQYF.

The chain is built from TRBV5-1 and TRBJ2-2; D call uncertain. V dropped 4 bases and J dropped 4 bases, with 14 bases sitting between them. The germline gives CDR1 SGHRS, CDR2 YFSETQ. The CDR3 length is 15 residues. The CDR3 loop reads CASSPGTFGTGELFF. DNA for the CDR3: TGCGCCAGCAGCCCTGGAACATTTGGCACCGGGGAGCTGTTTTTT.

The rearrangement uses TRBV29-1 and TRBJ1-4, with D unresolved. Trimming shortened V by 5 bases and J by 6 bases, and 10 bases separated the two germline ends. The CDR3 runs 12 residues. Looked up from germline, CDR1 is SQVTM and CDR2 is ANQGSEA. CDR3 loop: CSVYGEDEKLFF. Here the CDR3 DNA reads TGCAGCGTTTATGGGGAGGATGAAAAACTGTTTTTT. The complete variable domain, with remaining parts taken from reference TRBV29-1 and TRBJ1-4, reads SAVISQKPSRDICQRGTSLTIQCQVDSQVTMMFWYRQQPGQSLTLIATANQGSEATYESGFVIDKFPISRPNLTFSTLTVSNMSPEDSSIYLCSVYGEDEKLFFGSGTQLSVL.

This clonotype showed up just a few times. V and J are TRBV20-1 and TRBJ1-2, with D hard to call. The CDR3 covers 17 residues. The V end was cut by 3 bases, the J end by 4 bases, with 24 bases between. Germline CDR1 DFQATT, CDR2 SNEGSKA (reference sequence). Here the CDR3 reads CSASPPRVRADIYGYTF. CDR3 sequence (DNA): TGCAGTGCTAGTCCCCCCAGAGTTCGGGCTGACATCTATGGCTACACCTTC.

This clonotype has a handful of counts. This sequence joins TRBV29-1 and TRBJ2-7; weak D call: TRBD1 (6 bases). Between the trimmed V and J ends, which lost 2 bases and 1 base, there was a span of 18 bases. The germline gives CDR1 SQVTM, CDR2 ANQGSEA. The CDR3 is made up of 16 amino acids. This chain's CDR3 is CSVETGTNKWSYEQYF. In nucleotides, the CDR3 is TGCAGCGTTGAAACAGGGACCAATAAATGGTCCTACGAGCAGTACTTC.